Following are 30 T cell receptor beta chains from one sample sequenced in a study of cytomegalovirus exposure and HLA in healthy donors. The PCR contained 60 Vbeta and 13 Jbeta primers. Assay: immunoSEQ multiplex PCR; the TCRdb copy retains only in-frame clones and omits some. The table shows around 190,000 clones, with around three quarters occurring only once. Sample: PBMCs. These receptor sequences come from a man aged 40-55 years in good health and CMV-seronegative.

This chain joins TRBV7-8 and TRBJ2-2, with 11 bases identical to TRBD1. In germline, CDR1 is SGHVS, CDR2 FQNEAQ. The CDR3 is 15 amino acids. Trimming cost V 5 bases and J 6 bases; bases outside gene matches: 5. This CDR3 is CASSPGQGAAGELFF. CDR3 in DNA: TGTGCCAGCAGCCCAGGACAGGGGGCGGCCGGGGAGCTGTTTTTT.

The chain carries TRBV9 and TRBJ1-5; D possibly corresponds to TRBD1 (6 bases). CDR1 and CDR2 from the germline V gene are SGDLS and YYNGEE. Trimming removed 3 bases from V and 4 bases from J, with 14 bases in between. The CDR3 is 15 amino acids. CDR3 protein: CASSATGTNNQPQHF. CDR3 nucleotide sequence: TGTGCCAGCAGCGCCACCGGGACAAATAATCAGCCCCAGCATTTT.

This sequence joins TRBV27 and TRBJ2-4; 11 bases are a match to TRBD1. Trimming at V came to 2 bases and at J to 2 bases, leaving 5 bases not matched to a gene. From germline, CDR1 is MNHEY and CDR2 SMNVEV (reference sequence). CDR3 length: 17 amino acids. CDR3 region: CASSLRGTGGSKNIQYF. The CDR3 nucleotides read TGTGCCAGCAGTTTAAGGGGGACAGGGGGATCCAAAAACATTCAGTACTTC.

The chain is built from TRBV19 and TRBJ1-2; 8 bases match TRBD1. The CDR3 has 14 residues. V lost 1 base and J lost 5; bases outside the gene matches: 3. Germline-derived CDR1 and CDR2 are LNHDA and SQIVND (reference sequence). The CDR3 reads CASSIGQGQYGYTF. DNA of the CDR3: TGTGCCAGTAGTATAGGACAGGGGCAGTATGGCTACACCTTC. Filled out from reference TRBV19 and TRBJ1-2, the complete variable domain reads DGGITQSPKYLFRKEGQNVTLSCEQNLNHDAMYWYRQDPGQGLRLIYYSQIVNDFQKGDIAEGYSVSREKKESFPLTVTSAQKNPTAFYLCASSIGQGQYGYTFGSGTRLTVV.

The chain combines TRBV4-1 with TRBJ2-7; D is ambiguous. The V gene's germline CDR1 is MGHRA and CDR2 YSYEKL. The CDR3 runs 14 residues. V was cut by 4 bases and J by 2 bases, with 12 bases left in between. CDR3 region: CASSLTSVAYEQYF. The CDR3 DNA reads as TGCGCCAGCAGCCTCACTTCCGTAGCCTACGAGCAGTACTTC.

This sequence joins TRBV20-1 and TRBJ2-7, with TRBD1 matching 7 bases. This CDR3 contains 11 residues. From germline, CDR1 is DFQATT and CDR2 SNEGSKA (reference sequence). Trimming cost V 5 bases and J 9 bases; bases outside gene matches: 7. The CDR3, as DNA: TGCAGTGCTGGACAGGACGTTTGGCAGTACTTC. Encoded protein: CSAGQDVWQYF.

V usage is TRBV5-1 and J usage is TRBJ1-2, with 8 bases lining up with TRBD1. This CDR3 spans 12 amino acids. Trimming at V came to 4 bases and at J to 10 bases, leaving 6 bases not matched to a gene. Germline V gives CDR1 SGHRS, CDR2 YFSETQ. The CDR3 spells CASSAGQEYYTF. In DNA, the CDR3 is TGCGCCAGCAGCGCGGGACAGGAGTACTACACCTTC. Based on the CDR3 plus reference TRBV5-1 and TRBJ1-2, the full variable domain is KAGVTQTPRYLIKTRGQQVTLSCSPISGHRSVSWYQQTPGQGLQFLFEYFSETQRNKGNFPGRFSGRQFSNSRSEMNVSTLELGDSALYLCASSAGQEYYTFGSGTRLTVV.

This clone was seen just once. This CDR3 is CASSRKQAIFEETQYF. The CDR3 DNA sequence: TGTGCCAGCAGTAGGAAACAGGCGATATTCGAAGAGACCCAGTACTTC. V usage is TRBV5-4 and J usage is TRBJ2-5; weak D call: TRBD1 (5 bases). Per germline, CDR1 SGHNT and CDR2 YYREEE (reference sequence). V lost 5 bases, J lost 3 bases, and 20 bases lay in between. There are 16 residues in the CDR3.

The chain recombines TRBV6-5 with TRBJ2-7; D is unresolved. Germline CDR1 reads MNHEY; CDR2 reads SVGAGI. The CDR3 totals 12 residues. Trimming removed 4 bases at V and 6 bases at J, with 10 bases between. The CDR3 loop reads CASSSSGREQYF. The CDR3 nucleotides read TGTGCCAGCAGTTCATCTGGGCGCGAGCAGTACTTC.

This chain connects TRBV5-4 to TRBJ2-1; 10 bases agree with TRBD1. CDR3 length: 15 amino acids. The germline gives CDR1 SGHNT, CDR2 YYREEE (reference sequence). V dropped 1 base and J dropped 4; count of bases not matched to a gene: 2. CDR3 nucleotide sequence: TGTGCCAGCAGCTTGTGGGACAGGGGTTACAATGAGCAGTTCTTC. Its protein product is CASSLWDRGYNEQFF.

This clone was picked up a small number of times. The chain employs TRBV18 and TRBJ1-5; maybe TRBD1 (6 bases). This CDR3 is 16 amino acids long. Germline values: CDR1 KGHSH, CDR2 LQKENI. V was trimmed by 5 bases and J by 4 bases, leaving 18 bases between them. In nucleotides, the CDR3 is TGTGCCAGCTCATCAAGCTCAGGGGTATTGAATCAGCCCCAGCATTTT. It specifies CASSSSSGVLNQPQHF.

This chain connects TRBV6-6 to TRBJ2-7; TRBD1 matches at 8 bases. The CDR3 loop spans 14 amino acids. J gave up 5 bases and V 3 bases, and 6 bases lay outside the gene matches. The germline CDR1 and CDR2 sequences are MNHNY and SVGAGI (reference sequence). The CDR3 protein is CASSYGQGSNEQYF. Written as DNA, the CDR3 is TGTGCCAGCAGTTATGGACAGGGTTCAAACGAGCAGTACTTC.

V usage is TRBV4-3 and J usage is TRBJ2-1; D not resolved. Germline CDR1 LGHNA, CDR2 YSLEER. This CDR3 contains 16 residues. Deletions cut 0 bases from V and 0 bases from J, with 9 bases between. For the CDR3, the DNA is TGCGCCAGCAGCCAAGATCACCTAGTCTCCTACAATGAGCAGTTCTTC. This gives the protein CASSQDHLVSYNEQFF.

The chain employs TRBV5-1 and TRBJ2-7; 12 bases fit TRBD2. The CDR3 length is 18 residues. Germline CDR1 is SGHRS and CDR2 is YFSETQ. Germline trimming cut 1 base from V and 1 base from J; bases unmatched to any gene: 9. CDR3 sequence reads: CASSLYRTSGMESYEQYF. DNA of the CDR3: TGCGCCAGCAGCTTGTATAGGACTAGCGGGATGGAATCCTACGAGCAGTACTTC.

The chain carries TRBV4-1 and TRBJ2-7; 10 bases agree with TRBD2. Germline CDR1 reads MGHRA; CDR2 reads YSYEKL. CDR3 size: 16 residues. V shed 3 bases and J 4 bases; nucleotides not matched to a gene: 9. The CDR3, as DNA: TGCGCCAGCAGCCAGGATCCTAGCGGGAGAGGATACGAGCAGTACTTC. The encoded protein is CASSQDPSGRGYEQYF.

The J gene is TRBJ2-7, the V gene TRBV2, with D tentatively TRBD2 (6 bases). V lost 8 bases to trimming and J lost 0 bases, with 14 bases between them. In germline, CDR1 is SNHLY, CDR2 FYNNEI. The CDR3 consists of 14 residues. CDR3: CASGAGSLSYEQYF. The CDR3 nucleotides read TGTGCCAGCGGGGCGGGAAGCCTCTCCTACGAGCAGTACTTC.

The rearrangement links TRBV7-2 to TRBJ2-5, with 15 bases matching TRBD2. The CDR3 has 16 residues. Trimming cost V 3 bases and J 4 bases; bases outside gene matches: 3. Germline V CDR1 and CDR2: SGHTA, FQGNSA. CDR3 sequence: CASSLRTSGGGETQYF. The CDR3 DNA follows: TGTGCCAGCAGCTTGCGGACTAGCGGGGGGGGAGAGACCCAGTACTTC.

The chain is built from TRBV6-7 and TRBJ1-2; perhaps TRBD1 as D (5 bases). TRBV6-7 is assigned to the ORF class and has an uncertain function. Trimming took off 4 bases at V and 0 bases at J, with 18 bases between the two ends. This CDR3 comprises 17 residues. The CDR3 is CASSFNPRQQPNYGYTF. The CDR3 DNA reads as TGTGCCAGCAGTTTCAACCCCAGACAGCAGCCTAACTATGGCTACACCTTC.

This rearrangement joins TRBV6-1 to TRBJ1-2; the D is unclear. Trimming stripped 1 base from V and 2 bases from J, with 8 bases between. From germline, CDR1 is MNHNS and CDR2 SASEGT. This CDR3 is built from 14 residues. The CDR3 loop reads CASSEGYGNYGYTF. DNA of the CDR3: TGTGCCAGCAGTGAAGGATACGGGAACTATGGCTACACCTTC.

The chain recombines TRBV4-1 with TRBJ2-5; no firm D call. Trimming took off 1 base at V and 0 bases at J, with 18 bases between the two ends. The CDR3 is 18 amino acids. The germline V gene encodes CDR1 MGHRA and CDR2 YSYEKL. CDR3 loop: CASSQGVFGEINQETQYF. The CDR3, as DNA: TGCGCCAGCAGCCAAGGTGTGTTTGGAGAAATAAACCAAGAGACCCAGTACTTC.

The chain couples TRBV4-1 to TRBJ2-3; 9 bases fit TRBD2. Losses at the gene ends were 4 bases for V and 1 base for J; bases not matched to a gene: 3. Germline lookup yields CDR1 MGHRA and CDR2 YSYEKL. The CDR3 totals 15 residues. This CDR3 is CASSPWTSGTDTQYF. As DNA, the CDR3 is TGCGCCAGCAGCCCCTGGACTAGCGGCACAGATACGCAGTATTTT.

In its sample, this clone was seen a few times. The V call is TRBV5-1, the J call TRBJ2-5, with TRBD2 matching over 12 bases. The CDR3 sequence is 16 residues long. Germline values: CDR1 SGHRS, CDR2 YFSETQ. Trimming took 4 bases from V and 5 from J; bases not matched to a gene: 9. The CDR3 region is CASSISGTSGWETQYF. The CDR3 nucleotides read TGCGCCAGCAGCATTTCCGGGACTAGCGGGTGGGAGACCCAGTACTTC.

V gene TRBV5-1 combines with J gene TRBJ1-6, with D possibly matching TRBD1 (6 bases). V was cut by 2 bases and J by 5 bases, with 11 bases left in between. The CDR3 covers 15 residues. CDR1 and CDR2 (germline): SGHRS, YFSETQ. This chain's CDR3 is CASSFQTGNNSPLHF. The CDR3, as DNA: TGCGCCAGCAGCTTCCAGACAGGCAATAATTCACCCCTCCACTTT.

The chain couples TRBV11-2 to TRBJ2-5, with D tentatively TRBD2 (6 bases). Trimming pared 2 bases from V and 1 base from J, leaving 20 bases between. The CDR3 loop spans 18 amino acids. Germline CDR1 reads SGHAT; CDR2 reads FQNNGV. The CDR3 coding sequence is TGTGCCAGCAGCTTATTCCGTGCGCGGGGAGAGACCCAAGAGACCCAGTACTTC. Its protein is CASSLFRARGETQETQYF. Supplemented by reference TRBV11-2 and TRBJ2-5, the full variable domain reads EAGVAQSPRYKIIEKRQSVAFWCNPISGHATLYWYQQILGQGPKLLIQFQNNGVVDDSQLPKDRFSAERLKGVDSTLKIQPAKLEDSAVYLCASSLFRARGETQETQYFGPGTRLLVL.

This rearrangement joins TRBV4-1 to TRBJ2-4; possibly TRBD2 for D (6 bases). Germline lookup yields CDR1 MGHRA and CDR2 YSYEKL. V was trimmed by 3 bases and J by 4 bases, leaving 13 bases between them. The CDR3 loop spans 15 amino acids. The DNA for the CDR3 is TGCGCCAGCAGCCAGACCGGGACTGTTAAAAACATTCAGTACTTC. Its translation is CASSQTGTVKNIQYF.

This clone was detected only a few times. V and J are TRBV7-3 and TRBJ1-4; D is unclear. CDR1 is SGHTA, CDR2 FQGTGA, per germline. The CDR3 length is 15 residues. V gave up 5 bases and J gave up 3 bases, with 13 bases separating them. CDR3 bases: TGTGCCAGCAGCCTATGGAGCTTCCCTAATGAAAAACTGTTTTTT. Its protein is CASSLWSFPNEKLFF.

The V and J genes are TRBV4-1 and TRBJ2-7; D unclear. CDR3 length equals 13 residues. V lost 7 bases and J 0 bases, leaving 10 bases between the germline ends. Germline V gene sequence: CDR1 MGHRA, CDR2 YSYEKL. CDR3 nucleotides: TGCGCCAGCAAGCAATTAAGCTCCTACGAGCAGTACTTC. As protein: CASKQLSSYEQYF.

The chain combines TRBV27 with TRBJ1-1, with TRBD1 matching over 7 bases. The junction had 7 bases not matched to a gene; V was cut back by 6 bases and J by 0 bases. The CDR3 sequence is 15 residues long. Germline-derived CDR1 and CDR2 are MNHEY and SMNVEV (reference sequence). The CDR3 loop reads CASRGGQLLNTEAFF. The DNA of the CDR3 is TGTGCCAGCAGAGGGGGACAGCTCTTGAACACTGAAGCTTTCTTT.

The rearrangement links TRBV30 to TRBJ2-7, with a weak D call TRBD1 (5 bases). The CDR3 contains 12 residues. The germline V gene encodes CDR1 GTSNPN and CDR2 SVGIG (reference sequence). Trimming shortened V by 0 bases and J by 6 bases, and 9 bases separated the two germline ends. The CDR3: CAWSVKDTEQYF. The CDR3 DNA is TGTGCCTGGAGTGTAAAGGACACCGAGCAGTACTTC. Based on the CDR3 plus reference TRBV30 and TRBJ2-7, the full variable domain is SQTIHQWPATLVQPVGSPLSLECTVEGTSNPNLYWYRQAAGRGLQLLFYSVGIGQISSEVPQNLSASRPQDRQFILSSKKLLLSDSGFYLCAWSVKDTEQYFGPGTRLTVT.

The chain has TRBV2 and TRBJ1-1; 8 bases match TRBD1. The length of the CDR3 is 13 residues. CDR1 SNHLY and CDR2 FYNNEI come from the germline V gene. The junction had 11 bases not matched to a gene; V was cut back by 9 bases and J by 8 bases. This chain's CDR3 is CARRRTGLGEAFF. The CDR3 DNA is TGTGCCAGGAGAAGGACAGGGTTAGGGGAAGCTTTCTTT. Complete variable domain (other parts from reference TRBV2 and TRBJ1-1): EPEVTQTPSHQVTQMGQEVILRCVPISNHLYFYWYRQILGQKVEFLVSFYNNEISEKSEIFDDQFSVERPDGSNFTLKIRSTKLEDSAMYFCARRRTGLGEAFFGQGTRLTVV.